This TCR beta chain emerged from a study of blood T cell repertoires in COVID-19. Germline V gene data show CDR1 as MNHEY and CDR2 as SVGAGI. The CDR3 runs 16 residues. The V gene end was trimmed by 2 bases and the J gene end by 5 bases; junction bases not matched to a gene: 7. Repertoires were generated with immunoSEQ multiplex PCR, while TCRdb's copy carries only in-frame clones and drops some. The sample yields roughly 80,000 clones, about four fifths seen once. J is TRBJ2-1 and V is TRBV6-5, with TRBD2 matching over 9 bases. The sample was peripheral blood. This receptor was taken from an older woman with acute or convalescent COVID-19. This CDR3 is CASSYAGGTGHNEQFF. The CDR3 DNA reads as TGTGCCAGCAGTTACGCGGGGGGGACTGGGCACAATGAGCAGTTCTTC.